A single sample is the source of the 21 T cell receptor beta chains below, sequenced in a study of cytomegalovirus exposure and HLA in healthy donors. Profiling relied on immunoSEQ multiplex PCR, and the TCRdb table lists in-frame clones only, not all of them. In the table there are over 110,000 clones, approximately 86% of which are singletons. Sequenced material: PBMCs. These receptors were obtained from a man aged 18 to 30 in good health and CMV-seropositive.

Here the CDR3 reads CASRQVAREGYETQYF. CDR3 DNA: TGTGCCAGCAGACAGGTTGCGCGGGAGGGGTACGAGACCCAGTACTTC. The rearrangement joins TRBV6-6 to TRBJ2-5; TRBD2 matches 9 bases. Germline lookup yields CDR1 MNHNY and CDR2 SVGAGI (reference sequence). Trimming removed 6 bases from V and 5 bases from J; junction bases left unmatched: 13. This CDR3 is built from 16 residues.

The genes are TRBV30 and TRBJ2-7; 7 nucleotides match TRBD2. The CDR3 length is 15 residues. In germline, CDR1 is GTSNPN, CDR2 SVGIG (reference sequence). Germline trimming cut 4 bases from V and 7 bases from J; bases unmatched to any gene: 16. This CDR3 is CAWNHPGTTLGEQYF. In DNA, the CDR3 is TGTGCCTGGAATCACCCCGGGACTACCTTGGGGGAGCAGTACTTC.

This chain links TRBV4-1 with TRBJ2-1; possibly TRBD2 for D (6 bases). Trimming cost V 4 bases and J 8 bases, with 12 bases left between them. This CDR3 spans 13 amino acids. Germline V gene sequence: CDR1 MGHRA, CDR2 YSYEKL. The CDR3 DNA reads as TGCGCCAGCAGCCGAGCTTGGGGGGATGAGCAGTTCTTC. This translates into CASSRAWGDEQFF.

The rearrangement links TRBV11-3 to TRBJ1-5; D is possibly TRBD1 (6 bases). With 4 bases removed from V and 6 bases from J, the gap between germline ends came to 10 bases. This CDR3 spans 13 amino acids. The V gene's germline CDR1 is SGHNT and CDR2 YENEEA. CDR3 in DNA: TGTGCCAGCAGCTCTCAGGGGACTCAGCCCCAGCATTTT. It is translated as CASSSQGTQPQHF.

The chain joins TRBV7-9 to TRBJ2-5, with a weak D call TRBD1 (5 bases). The CDR3 contains 13 residues. Trimming took 2 bases from V and 4 from J, leaving 8 bases between them. Germline V lookup: CDR1 SEHNR, CDR2 FQNEAQ (reference sequence). The CDR3 region is CASSLSRVETQYF. The CDR3 nucleotides are TGTGCCAGCAGCTTATCCAGGGTAGAGACCCAGTACTTC.

The V call is TRBV27, the J call TRBJ1-1; unclear D gene. Germline V gene lookup returns CDR1 MNHEY and CDR2 SMNVEV (reference sequence). This CDR3 has 16 residues. Between the trimmed V and J ends, which lost 5 bases and 0 bases, there was a span of 16 bases. The CDR3 DNA reads as TGTGCCAGCAGTCCATCCGTCGGGTCACTGAACACTGAAGCTTTCTTT. Translated, it gives CASSPSVGSLNTEAFF.

This clone was seen a handful of times. The V call is TRBV25-1, the J call TRBJ1-6; possibly TRBD1 for D (5 bases). The CDR3 is 13 amino acids. Trimming left V 1 base short and J 10 bases short, with 8 bases between. Germline V lookup: CDR1 MGHDK, CDR2 SYGVNS. CDR3 amino acids: CASSESGVSPLHF. The CDR3 region has the DNA TGTGCCAGCAGTGAATCGGGGGTCTCACCCCTCCACTTT.

V and J are TRBV7-9 and TRBJ1-5, with 9 bases aligning to TRBD1. Germline loops: CDR1 SEHNR, CDR2 FQNEAQ (reference sequence). This CDR3 is 13 amino acids long. With V trimmed by 5 bases and J by 5 bases, 1 base remained unmatched. The chain's CDR3 is CASSRDRDQPQHF. CDR3 DNA sequence: TGTGCCAGCAGCCGGGACAGGGATCAGCCCCAGCATTTT.

The gene calls are TRBV5-5 and TRBJ1-1, with unresolved D. Germline lookup yields CDR1 SGHKS and CDR2 YYEKEE (reference sequence). Trimming stripped 2 bases from V and 0 bases from J, with 8 bases between. The CDR3 is 14 residues long. Written as DNA, the CDR3 is TGTGCCAGCAGCTTACCCCAGGTGAACACTGAAGCTTTCTTT. The encoded protein is CASSLPQVNTEAFF.

This chain joins TRBV30 and TRBJ2-7, with 7 bases identical to TRBD1. Germline loops: CDR1 GTSNPN, CDR2 SVGIG (reference sequence). J was trimmed by 2 bases and V by 7 bases; bases with no gene match: 8. The length of the CDR3 is 13 residues. The DNA for the CDR3 is TGTGCCTACCGACAGGGCCCTCCCTACGAGCAGTACTTC. It specifies CAYRQGPPYEQYF. The full variable domain, with the rest looked up from reference TRBV30 and TRBJ2-7, is SQTIHQWPATLVQPVGSPLSLECTVEGTSNPNLYWYRQAAGRGLQLLFYSVGIGQISSEVPQNLSASRPQDRQFILSSKKLLLSDSGFYLCAYRQGPPYEQYFGPGTRLTVT.

The CDR3 sequence: CASSVAQGEDEQFF. CDR3 nucleotide sequence: TGTGCCAGCAGCGTAGCTCAGGGGGAAGATGAGCAGTTCTTC. The chain uses TRBV9 and TRBJ2-1; 7 bases match TRBD1. After removal of 0 bases from V and 8 bases from J, the junction contained 5 bases not matched to a gene. The germline gives CDR1 SGDLS, CDR2 YYNGEE. The CDR3 runs 14 residues.

This clone is a singleton in its sample. This chain joins TRBV6-1 and TRBJ1-4; D may be TRBD1 (6 bases). The germline V and J ends were trimmed by 6 bases and 8 bases, with 19 bases remaining between them. Germline-derived CDR1 and CDR2 are MNHNS and SASEGT. The CDR3 extends over 15 amino acids. CDR3 protein: CASSANRDLGEKLFF. In DNA form, the CDR3 reads TGTGCCAGCAGCGCGAACAGGGACCTAGGAGAAAAACTGTTTTTT.

The CDR3: CASSPPGSHGYTF. The CDR3, as DNA: TGTGCCAGCAGTCCCCCAGGGTCCCATGGCTACACCTTC. The chain employs TRBV6-5 and TRBJ1-2, with a tentative D call TRBD1 (5 bases). The germline V gene has CDR1 MNHEY and CDR2 SVGAGI. V dropped 5 bases and J dropped 6 bases, with 13 bases sitting between them. The length of the CDR3 is 13 residues.

J is TRBJ2-3 and V is TRBV7-9; tentatively, D is TRBD2 (6 bases). Germline assignment: CDR1 SEHNR and CDR2 FQNEAQ (reference sequence). The CDR3 contains 14 residues. Trimming pared 5 bases from V and 8 bases from J, leaving 17 bases between. Here the CDR3 reads CASSPRTNVPTQYF. For the CDR3, the DNA is TGTGCCAGCAGCCCGAGGACTAACGTCCCTACGCAGTATTTT.

The chain couples TRBV5-8 to TRBJ2-3; 8 bases fit TRBD2. This CDR3 is 15 amino acids long. With V trimmed by 0 bases and J by 5 bases, 5 bases remained unmatched. Germline V gene lookup returns CDR1 SGHTS and CDR2 YDEGEE. This CDR3 is CASSLEGGRRDTQYF. DNA for the CDR3: TGTGCCAGCAGCTTGGAAGGCGGGAGGAGAGATACGCAGTATTTT.

This chain uses TRBV5-4 with TRBJ2-1, with 7 positions matching TRBD2. The CDR3 sequence is 17 residues long. Per germline, CDR1 SGHNT and CDR2 YYREEE (reference sequence). V lost 4 bases to trimming and J lost 8 bases; unmatched junction nucleotides: 18. The CDR3 sequence: CASSPQKGGASGDEQFF. CDR3 nucleotide sequence: TGTGCCAGCAGCCCACAAAAGGGAGGGGCATCCGGGGATGAGCAGTTCTTC.

The chain carries TRBV10-3 and TRBJ1-2; perhaps TRBD1 as D (6 bases). The CDR3 length is 15 residues. From germline, CDR1 is ENHRY and CDR2 SYGVKD. V was trimmed by 3 bases and J by 3 bases, leaving 14 bases between them. CDR3 sequence (DNA): TGTGCCATCAGTGACAATAAAGGGGGGGACTATGGCTACACCTTC. Translating it yields CAISDNKGGDYGYTF.

The chain carries TRBV7-6 and TRBJ1-2; 11 bases map to TRBD1. This CDR3 is 15 amino acids long. Trimming removed 5 bases from V and 6 bases from J; junction bases left unmatched: 8. Germline loops: CDR1 SGHVS, CDR2 FNYEAQ. This CDR3 reads CASSRRTGGFDGYTF. CDR3 in DNA: TGTGCCAGCAGCCGCCGGACAGGGGGCTTCGATGGCTACACCTTC.

This clone was detected once. The chain joins TRBV19 to TRBJ1-3; D remains ambiguous. This CDR3 spans 15 amino acids. Germline V gene lookup returns CDR1 LNHDA and CDR2 SQIVND (reference sequence). The germline V and J ends were trimmed by 6 bases and 0 bases, with 12 bases remaining between them. CDR3 residues: CASRSTVGSGNTIYF. The CDR3 DNA reads TGTGCCAGTAGGAGTACCGTTGGCTCTGGAAACACCATATATTTT.

Many counts were recorded for this clone. The chain has TRBV4-2 and TRBJ2-5; D perhaps matches TRBD1 (6 bases). Trimming shortened V by 1 base and J by 1 base, and 7 bases separated the two germline ends. This CDR3 is 14 amino acids long. From germline, CDR1 is LGHNA and CDR2 YNFKEQ. Here the CDR3 reads CASSQGGGQETQYF. The CDR3 DNA sequence: TGTGCCAGCAGCCAAGGAGGGGGCCAAGAGACCCAGTACTTC.

This clone was recorded once. This rearrangement joins TRBV29-1 to TRBJ2-5; TRBD2 agrees at 8 bases. The CDR3 totals 13 residues. With V trimmed by 7 bases and J by 4 bases, 8 bases remained unmatched. CDR1 and CDR2 from the germline V gene are SQVTM and ANQGSEA. As DNA, the CDR3 is TGCAGCGCCAAGCGGGGGAGAACAGAGACCCAGTACTTC. It yields the protein CSAKRGRTETQYF.